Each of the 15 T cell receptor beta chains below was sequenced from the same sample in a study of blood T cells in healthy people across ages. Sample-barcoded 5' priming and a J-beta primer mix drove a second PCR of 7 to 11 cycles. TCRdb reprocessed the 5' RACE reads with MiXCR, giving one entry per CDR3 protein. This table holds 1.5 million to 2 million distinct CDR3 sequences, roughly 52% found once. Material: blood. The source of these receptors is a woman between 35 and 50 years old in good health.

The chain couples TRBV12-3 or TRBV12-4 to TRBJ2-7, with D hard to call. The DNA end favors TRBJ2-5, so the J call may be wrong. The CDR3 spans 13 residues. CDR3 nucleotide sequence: TGTGCCAGCAGTTTTCGATCAGTAGAGACCCAGTACTTC. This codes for CASSFRSVETQYF.

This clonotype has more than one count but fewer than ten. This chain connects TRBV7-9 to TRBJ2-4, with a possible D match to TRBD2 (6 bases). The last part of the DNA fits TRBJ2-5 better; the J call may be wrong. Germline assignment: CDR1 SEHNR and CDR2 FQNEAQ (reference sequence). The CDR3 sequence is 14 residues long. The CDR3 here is CASSWRGKVGTQYF. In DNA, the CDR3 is TGTGCCAGCAGTTGGAGGGGAAAAGTCGGGACCCAGTACTTC.

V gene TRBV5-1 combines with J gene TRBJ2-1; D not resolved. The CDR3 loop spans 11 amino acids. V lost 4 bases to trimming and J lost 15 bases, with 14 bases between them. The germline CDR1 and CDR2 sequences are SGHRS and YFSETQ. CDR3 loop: CASSLVQIRFF. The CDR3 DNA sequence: TGCGCCAGCAGCCTCGTACAGATCCGGTTCTTC.

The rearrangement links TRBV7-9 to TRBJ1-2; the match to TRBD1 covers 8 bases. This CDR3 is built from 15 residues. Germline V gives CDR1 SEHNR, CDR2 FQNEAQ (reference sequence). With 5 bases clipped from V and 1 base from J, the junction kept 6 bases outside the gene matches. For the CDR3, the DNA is TGTGCCAGCAGCCCAGGGGGACAGGTTAACTATGGCTACACCTTC. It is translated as CASSPGGQVNYGYTF.

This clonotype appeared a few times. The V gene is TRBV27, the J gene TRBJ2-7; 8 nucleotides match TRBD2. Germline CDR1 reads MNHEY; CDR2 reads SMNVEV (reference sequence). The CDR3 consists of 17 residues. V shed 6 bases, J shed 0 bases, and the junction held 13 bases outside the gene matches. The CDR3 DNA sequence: TGTGCCAGCAGCCGTTGGAGCGGGGGCCTAAGCTCCTACGAGCAGTACTTC. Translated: CASSRWSGGLSSYEQYF.

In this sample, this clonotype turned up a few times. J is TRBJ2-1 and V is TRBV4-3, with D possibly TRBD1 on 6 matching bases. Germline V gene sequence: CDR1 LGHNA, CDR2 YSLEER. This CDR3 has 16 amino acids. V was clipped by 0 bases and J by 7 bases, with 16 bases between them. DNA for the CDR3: TGCGCCAGCAGCCAAGATCTGAGACAGGAGTCAAATGAGCAGTTCTTC. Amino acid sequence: CASSQDLRQESNEQFF.

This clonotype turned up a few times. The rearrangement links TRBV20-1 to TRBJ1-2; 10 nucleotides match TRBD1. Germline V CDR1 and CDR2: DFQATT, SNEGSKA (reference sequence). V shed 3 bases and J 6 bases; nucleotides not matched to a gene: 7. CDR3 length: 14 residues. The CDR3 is CSASSTGGTDGYTF. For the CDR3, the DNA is TGCAGTGCTAGTTCGACAGGGGGCACGGATGGCTACACCTTC.

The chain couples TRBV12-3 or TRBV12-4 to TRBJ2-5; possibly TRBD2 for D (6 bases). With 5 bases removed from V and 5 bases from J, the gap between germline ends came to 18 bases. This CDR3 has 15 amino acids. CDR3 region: CASSKGLFGGETQYF. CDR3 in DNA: TGTGCCAGCAGTAAAGGACTGTTTGGGGGGGAGACCCAGTACTTC.

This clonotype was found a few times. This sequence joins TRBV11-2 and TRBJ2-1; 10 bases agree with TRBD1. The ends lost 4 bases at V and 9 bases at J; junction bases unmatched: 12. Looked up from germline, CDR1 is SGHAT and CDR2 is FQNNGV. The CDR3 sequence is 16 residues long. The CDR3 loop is CASSWSGTGADIEQFF. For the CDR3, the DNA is TGTGCCAGCAGCTGGTCCGGGACAGGGGCCGACATTGAGCAGTTCTTC.

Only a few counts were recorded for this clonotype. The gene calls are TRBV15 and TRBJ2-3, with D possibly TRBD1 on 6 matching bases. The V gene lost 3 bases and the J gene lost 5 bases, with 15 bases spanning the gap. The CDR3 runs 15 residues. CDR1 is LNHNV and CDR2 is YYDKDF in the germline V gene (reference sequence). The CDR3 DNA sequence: TGTGCCACCAGCAGGTTCCGGACAGCTATAGATACGCAGTATTTT. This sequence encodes CATSRFRTAIDTQYF.

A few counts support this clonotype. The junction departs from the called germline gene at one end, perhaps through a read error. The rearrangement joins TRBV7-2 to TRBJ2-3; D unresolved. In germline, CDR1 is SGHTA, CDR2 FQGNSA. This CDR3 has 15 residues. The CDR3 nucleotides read TGTGTCAGCAGCTTAGATGCTTCTAGCACAGATACGCAGTATTTT. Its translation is CVSSLDASSTDTQYF.

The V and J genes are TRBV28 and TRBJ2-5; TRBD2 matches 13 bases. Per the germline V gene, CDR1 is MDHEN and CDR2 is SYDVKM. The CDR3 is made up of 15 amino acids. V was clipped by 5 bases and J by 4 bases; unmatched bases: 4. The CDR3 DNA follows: TGTGCCAGCAGTACACTAGCGGGGGGGCGAGAGACCCAGTACTTC. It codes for CASSTLAGGRETQYF.

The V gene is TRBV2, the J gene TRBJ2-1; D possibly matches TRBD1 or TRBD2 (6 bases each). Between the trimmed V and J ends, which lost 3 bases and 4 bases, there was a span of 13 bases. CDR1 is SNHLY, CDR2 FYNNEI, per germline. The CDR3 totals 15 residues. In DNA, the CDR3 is TGTGCCAGCAGTGACTGGGGGGCCGGATACAATGAGCAGTTCTTC. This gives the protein CASSDWGAGYNEQFF.

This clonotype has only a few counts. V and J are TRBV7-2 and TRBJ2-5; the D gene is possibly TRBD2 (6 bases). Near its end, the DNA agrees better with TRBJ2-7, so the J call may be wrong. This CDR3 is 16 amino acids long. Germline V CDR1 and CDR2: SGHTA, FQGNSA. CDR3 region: CASSFFSMRGAYEQYF. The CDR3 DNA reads TGTGCCAGCAGCTTCTTTTCAATGCGGGGCGCGTACGAGCAGTACTTC.

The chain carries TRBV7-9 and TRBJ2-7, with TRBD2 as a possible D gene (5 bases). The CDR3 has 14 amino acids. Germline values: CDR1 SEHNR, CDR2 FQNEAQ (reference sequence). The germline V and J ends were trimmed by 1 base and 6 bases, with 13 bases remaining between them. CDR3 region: CASSLEASRGEQYF. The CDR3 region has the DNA TGTGCCAGCAGCTTAGAGGCTAGCCGAGGCGAGCAGTACTTC.